Included here is one TCR beta chain sequence, with context. Its specificity is unknown. The sample originates from a study of cytomegalovirus exposure and HLA in healthy donors. As for the study in general: Out of approximately 170 million T cells, an earlier analysis found around 110 million unique TCR beta sequences in total. Study-level points and caveats: CMV antigen specificity of a few CMV-associated chains was confirmed in vitro.

The CDR3 spans 17 residues. V shed 0 bases and J 4 bases; nucleotides not matched to a gene: 8. Germline CDR1 is MGHRA and CDR2 is YSYEKL. Among the donors, all were healthy bone marrow donors. PCR involved 60 Vbeta and 13 Jbeta primers. The protocol was immunoSEQ multiplex PCR, while the TCRdb copy is restricted to in-frame clones and leaves out a portion. The repertoire includes 210,000 or so clones, 75% to 90% of them detected once, and 0.71% sits in the top ten. The source is a boy aged 2 to 9 in good health and CMV-seronegative. Sequencing input: PBMCs. This chain uses TRBV4-1 with TRBJ2-3, with TRBD2 matching 9 bases. The CDR3 DNA is TGCGCCAGCAGCCAAGACGGGACTAGCCACGAGTCAGATACGCAGTATTTT. It specifies CASSQDGTSHESDTQYF.